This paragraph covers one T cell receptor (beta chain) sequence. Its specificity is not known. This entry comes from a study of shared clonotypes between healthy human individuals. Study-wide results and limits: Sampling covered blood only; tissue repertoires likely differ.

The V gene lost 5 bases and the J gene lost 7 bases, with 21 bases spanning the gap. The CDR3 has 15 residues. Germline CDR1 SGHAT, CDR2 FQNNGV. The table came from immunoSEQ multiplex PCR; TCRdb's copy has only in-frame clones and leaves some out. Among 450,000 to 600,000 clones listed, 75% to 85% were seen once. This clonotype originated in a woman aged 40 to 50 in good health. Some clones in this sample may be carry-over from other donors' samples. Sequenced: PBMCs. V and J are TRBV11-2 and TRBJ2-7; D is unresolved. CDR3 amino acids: CASSPRTGAPGEQYF. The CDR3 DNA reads TGTGCCAGCAGCCCTAGGACCGGAGCCCCCGGTGAGCAGTACTTC.